A single sample is the source of the 2 T cell receptor beta chains below, sequenced in a study of blood T cell repertoires in COVID-19. Only in-frame clones appear in the TCRdb table, and some are missing; sequencing was by immunoSEQ multiplex PCR. The data show some 150,000 clones, 84% seen once. Sequencing input: peripheral blood. The origin of the receptors is a woman in her 50s in a cohort sampled during active or convalescent COVID-19.

J is TRBJ1-1 and V is TRBV4-3; D is perhaps TRBD1 (6 bases). Germline lookup yields CDR1 LGHNA and CDR2 YSLEER. Trimming took off 5 bases at V and 3 bases at J, with 10 bases between the two ends. The CDR3 spans 13 residues. CDR3 protein: CASSGNRDTEAFF. CDR3 nucleotides: TGCGCCAGCAGCGGTAACAGGGACACTGAAGCTTTCTTT.

The V call is TRBV24-1, the J call TRBJ1-2; 7 bases fit TRBD1. V was clipped by 4 bases and J by 7 bases; unmatched bases: 2. CDR3 length: 12 residues. The germline gives CDR1 KGHDR, CDR2 SFDVKD. As DNA, the CDR3 is TGTGCCACCAGTGAACAGGGGTCTGGCTACACCTTC. This gives the protein CATSEQGSGYTF.